One sample yielded the 16 T cell receptor beta chains listed below, sequenced in a study of blood T cell repertoires in COVID-19. Generated by immunoSEQ multiplex PCR, the TCRdb table keeps only in-frame clones and is missing some. The sample lists 150,000 to 200,000 clones, 85% to 90% occurring once. Sequencing input: peripheral blood. These receptors were obtained from a woman aged 70-85 years with acute or convalescent COVID-19.

This chain joins TRBV27 and TRBJ1-1; TRBD1 matches at 8 bases. Germline V gene data show CDR1 as MNHEY and CDR2 as SMNVEV (reference sequence). The CDR3 has 16 amino acids. Trimming removed 6 bases from V and 0 bases from J; junction bases left unmatched: 9. CDR3 DNA: TGTGCCAGCAGGAATCGTAGGACAGGGATGAACACTGAAGCTTTCTTT. Translating it yields CASRNRRTGMNTEAFF.

Points on this clone: The identical CDR3 is also encoded by other nucleotide sequences in the sample. The chain carries TRBV7-2 and TRBJ2-2; 10 nucleotides match TRBD2. Germline-derived CDR1 and CDR2 are SGHTA and FQGNSA. V shed 6 bases and J 1 base; nucleotides not matched to a gene: 2. The CDR3 sequence is 15 residues long. CDR3 DNA: TGTGCCAGCAGTTCTAGCGGGGGGAACACCGGGGAGCTGTTTTTT. It encodes CASSSSGGNTGELFF.

The sample holds one count of this clone. The gene calls are TRBV25-1 and TRBJ2-7, with 13 bases fitting TRBD2. The CDR3 contains 14 residues. Germline CDR1 is MGHDK and CDR2 is SYGVNS. The V gene end was trimmed by 5 bases and the J gene end by 8 bases; junction bases not matched to a gene: 6. The CDR3 nucleotides are TGTGCCAGCAGTCCGACCGGGACTAGCGGGAAGCAGTACTTC. It yields the protein CASSPTGTSGKQYF.

The chain links TRBV20-1 to TRBJ2-7; TRBD2 agrees at 10 bases. Germline V gene lookup returns CDR1 DFQATT and CDR2 SNEGSKA (reference sequence). V shed 3 bases, J shed 6 bases, and the junction held 11 bases outside the gene matches. This CDR3 is 15 amino acids long. In nucleotides, the CDR3 is TGCAGTGCTAGTACTTCAACTAGCGGGGCACGCGAGCAGTACTTC. Amino acid sequence: CSASTSTSGAREQYF.

The chain joins TRBV7-8 to TRBJ1-3; 7 positions match TRBD1. V lost 2 bases to trimming and J lost 0 bases; unmatched junction nucleotides: 4. Germline-derived CDR1 and CDR2 are SGHVS and FQNEAQ. The CDR3 totals 16 residues. The CDR3 DNA reads as TGTGCCAGCAGCTTAACCGGGACAGCCTCTGGAAACACCATATATTTT. Its protein product is CASSLTGTASGNTIYF. Using reference TRBV7-8 and TRBJ1-3 for the parts outside the CDR3, the full variable domain is GAGVSQSPRYKVAKRGQDVALRCDPISGHVSLFWYQQALGQGPEFLTYFQNEAQLDKSGLPSDRFFAERPEGSVSTLKIQRTQQEDSAVYLCASSLTGTASGNTIYFGEGSWLTVV.

The gene calls are TRBV6-5 and TRBJ2-1; possible D gene TRBD2, 7 bases. Germline CDR1 is MNHEY and CDR2 is SVGAGI. The germline V and J ends were trimmed by 11 bases and 5 bases, with 19 bases remaining between them. This CDR3 comprises 14 residues. CDR3 protein: CALGGLTEDNEQFF. The CDR3 region has the DNA TGTGCCTTGGGGGGGCTAACCGAGGACAATGAGCAGTTCTTC.

The rearrangement links TRBV10-2 to TRBJ2-5; weak D call: TRBD2 (5 bases). Germline CDR1 WSHSY, CDR2 SAAADI. With 2 bases removed from V and 0 bases from J, the gap between germline ends came to 10 bases. There are 15 residues in the CDR3. The DNA for the CDR3 is TGCGCCAGCAGTGAGGATGGACTGAACCAAGAGACCCAGTACTTC. This sequence encodes CASSEDGLNQETQYF.

This sequence joins TRBV19 and TRBJ1-5; 7 nucleotides agree with TRBD1. The CDR3 contains 14 residues. CDR1 is LNHDA, CDR2 SQIVND, per germline (reference sequence). The V and J ends lost 5 bases and 7 bases, in that order; junction bases with no gene match: 8. The CDR3 reads CASSHQQGNQPQHF. DNA of the CDR3: TGTGCCAGTAGTCACCAACAGGGGAACCAGCCCCAGCATTTT. Full variable domain (outside the CDR3, taken from reference TRBV19 and TRBJ1-5): DGGITQSPKYLFRKEGQNVTLSCEQNLNHDAMYWYRQDPGQGLRLIYYSQIVNDFQKGDIAEGYSVSREKKESFPLTVTSAQKNPTAFYLCASSHQQGNQPQHFGDGTRLSIL.

The J gene is TRBJ2-5, the V gene TRBV5-1; unclear D gene. Germline lookup yields CDR1 SGHRS and CDR2 YFSETQ. The V end was cut by 0 bases, the J end by 2 bases, with 8 bases between. The CDR3 is made up of 14 amino acids. CDR3 DNA sequence: TGCGCCAGCAGCTTGGCGTACAAGCAAGAGACCCAGTACTTC. Translating it yields CASSLAYKQETQYF.

The V and J genes are TRBV20-1 and TRBJ1-3; D is unresolved. V dropped 3 bases and J dropped 0 bases, with 12 bases sitting between them. Germline CDR1 is DFQATT and CDR2 is SNEGSKA (reference sequence). This CDR3 region has 15 residues. The DNA for the CDR3 is TGCAGTGCTAGTCGGGCGGGAATCTCTGGAAACACCATATATTTT. This translates into CSASRAGISGNTIYF.

This clone came up a few times. The chain employs TRBV9 and TRBJ1-3, with TRBD1 matching over 10 bases. The CDR3 is 18 amino acids. The junction had 16 bases not matched to a gene; V was cut back by 3 bases and J by 7 bases. In germline, CDR1 is SGDLS, CDR2 YYNGEE. The CDR3 here is CASSATTPTGGLLNTIYF. The CDR3 region has the DNA TGTGCCAGCAGCGCAACCACCCCGACAGGGGGCCTTCTGAACACCATATATTTT. Based on the CDR3 plus reference TRBV9 and TRBJ1-3, the full variable domain is DSGVTQTPKHLITATGQRVTLRCSPRSGDLSVYWYQQSLDQGLQFLIQYYNGEERAKGNILERFSAQQFPDLHSELNLSSLELGDSALYFCASSATTPTGGLLNTIYFGEGSWLTVV.

This chain joins TRBV5-4 and TRBJ2-3; TRBD1 agrees at 8 bases. Germline V lookup: CDR1 SGHNT, CDR2 YYREEE (reference sequence). The CDR3 spans 14 residues. After removal of 0 bases from V and 4 bases from J, the junction contained 1 base not matched to a gene. CDR3 in DNA: TGTGCCAGCAGCTTGGGACAGGGGCCAGATACGCAGTATTTT. It translates to CASSLGQGPDTQYF. Variable domain in full (rest from reference TRBV5-4 and TRBJ2-3): ETGVTQSPTHLIKTRGQQVTLRCSSQSGHNTVSWYQQALGQGPQFIFQYYREEENGRGNFPPRFSGLQFPNYSSELNVNALELDDSALYLCASSLGQGPDTQYFGPGTRLTVL.

The chain has TRBV4-2 and TRBJ1-6, with D unresolved. Germline values: CDR1 LGHNA, CDR2 YNFKEQ. There are 17 residues in the CDR3. Trimming took off 0 bases at V and 7 bases at J, with 16 bases between the two ends. The CDR3 bases are TGTGCCAGCAGCCAAGAAGTAAAACCCGCGGGCAATTCACCCCTCCACTTT. This sequence encodes CASSQEVKPAGNSPLHF.

This clone was found once. The chain has TRBV18 and TRBJ2-4, with no clear D. The CDR3 is 14 amino acids. Trimming removed 5 bases at V and 1 base at J, with 9 bases between. Germline assignment: CDR1 KGHSH and CDR2 LQKENI. CDR3: CASSAAVAKNIQYF. CDR3 nucleotides: TGTGCCAGCTCAGCCGCAGTTGCCAAAAACATTCAGTACTTC.

The chain uses TRBV5-6 and TRBJ1-1, with D hard to call. CDR3 length: 15 residues. Trimming took off 4 bases at V and 0 bases at J, with 13 bases between the two ends. Per germline, CDR1 SGHDT and CDR2 YYEEEE. This CDR3 is CASSTRLLMNTEAFF. In nucleotides, the CDR3 is TGTGCCAGCAGCACCAGGCTTCTTATGAACACTGAAGCTTTCTTT.

This chain joins TRBV6-1 and TRBJ1-1; D not certain. Trimming pared 0 bases from V and 0 bases from J, leaving 8 bases between. Germline CDR1 MNHNS, CDR2 SASEGT. This CDR3 has 15 residues. CDR3 in amino acids: CASSEAEVMNTEAFF. In DNA form, the CDR3 reads TGTGCCAGCAGTGAAGCTGAGGTAATGAACACTGAAGCTTTCTTT.